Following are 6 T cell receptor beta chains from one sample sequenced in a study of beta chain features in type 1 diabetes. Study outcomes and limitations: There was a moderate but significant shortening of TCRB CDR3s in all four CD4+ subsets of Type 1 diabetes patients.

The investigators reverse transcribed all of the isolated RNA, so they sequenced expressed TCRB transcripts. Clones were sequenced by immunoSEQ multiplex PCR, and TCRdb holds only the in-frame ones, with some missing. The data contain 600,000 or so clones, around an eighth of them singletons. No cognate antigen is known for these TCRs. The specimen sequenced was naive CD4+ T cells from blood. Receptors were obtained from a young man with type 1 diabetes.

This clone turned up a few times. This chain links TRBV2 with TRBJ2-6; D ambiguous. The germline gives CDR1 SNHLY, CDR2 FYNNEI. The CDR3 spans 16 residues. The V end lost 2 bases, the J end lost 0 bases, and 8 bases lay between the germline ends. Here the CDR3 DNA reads TGTGCCAGCAGTGAAAGGCAGAACTCTGGGGCCAACGTCCTGACTTTC. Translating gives CASSERQNSGANVLTF.

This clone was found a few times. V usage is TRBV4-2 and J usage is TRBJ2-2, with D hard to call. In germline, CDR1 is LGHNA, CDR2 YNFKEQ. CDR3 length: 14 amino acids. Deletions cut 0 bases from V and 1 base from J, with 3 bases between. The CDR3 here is CASSQDLNTGELFF. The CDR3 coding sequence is TGTGCCAGCAGCCAAGATTTGAACACCGGGGAGCTGTTTTTT.

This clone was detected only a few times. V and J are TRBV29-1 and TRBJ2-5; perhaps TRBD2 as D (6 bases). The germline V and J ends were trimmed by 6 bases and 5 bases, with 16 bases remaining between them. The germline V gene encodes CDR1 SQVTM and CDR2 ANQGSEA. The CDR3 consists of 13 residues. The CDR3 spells CSVAGRVAETQYF. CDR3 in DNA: TGCAGCGTGGCGGGAAGGGTTGCGGAGACCCAGTACTTC.

The CDR3 DNA reads as TGCGCCAGCAGCCGAGATAGAATGAACACTGAAGCTTTCTTT. Translating gives CASSRDRMNTEAFF. The chain employs TRBV4-3 and TRBJ1-1, with D uncertain. CDR3 length: 14 amino acids. V was pared by 4 bases and J by 0 bases, with 9 bases between. Germline lookup yields CDR1 LGHNA and CDR2 YSLEER.

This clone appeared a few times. CDR3 nucleotide sequence: TGTGCCAGCAGTTTAGAGTGGATCTACGAGCAGTACTTC. Residues: CASSLEWIYEQYF. The V and J genes are TRBV28 and TRBJ2-7, with D hard to call. This CDR3 contains 13 residues. CDR1 and CDR2 (germline): MDHEN, SYDVKM. The ends were cut back, 2 bases at V and 3 bases at J, with 8 bases in the middle.

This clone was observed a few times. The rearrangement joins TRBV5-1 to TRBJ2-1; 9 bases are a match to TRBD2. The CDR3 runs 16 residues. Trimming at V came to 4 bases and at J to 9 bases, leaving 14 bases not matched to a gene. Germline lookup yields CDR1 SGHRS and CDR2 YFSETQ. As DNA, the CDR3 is TGCGCCAGCAGCCCTGACCTTAGCGGGGGATTCGGTGAGCAGTTCTTC. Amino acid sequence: CASSPDLSGGFGEQFF.